Below, 16 T cell receptor beta chains from the same sample are listed, as sequenced in a study of cytomegalovirus exposure and HLA in healthy donors. PCR involved 60 Vbeta and 13 Jbeta primers. Profiling relied on immunoSEQ multiplex PCR, and the TCRdb table lists in-frame clones only, not all of them. The sample includes about 130,000 clones, 83% of them seen just once. Sequencing was performed on PBMCs. The receptors were gathered from a man in his late teens or twenties in good health and CMV-seropositive.

This chain uses TRBV27 with TRBJ2-1; 11 bases are a match to TRBD1. Germline CDR1 and CDR2: MNHEY and SMNVEV (reference sequence). V shed 6 bases, J shed 6 bases, and the junction held 10 bases outside the gene matches. The CDR3 covers 16 residues. CDR3 amino acids: CASRLGQGALVNEQFF. CDR3 nucleotides: TGTGCCAGCAGACTTGGACAGGGGGCGTTAGTCAATGAGCAGTTCTTC.

This rearrangement joins TRBV11-2 to TRBJ2-2; 10 bases align to TRBD1. Trimming cost V 1 base and J 3 bases; bases outside gene matches: 11. The CDR3 consists of 19 residues. From germline, CDR1 is SGHAT and CDR2 FQNNGV. The CDR3 DNA sequence: TGTGCCAGCAGCTTAGGGGGACAGGGGAGGTGGTTTGACACCGGGGAGCTGTTTTTT. This encodes CASSLGGQGRWFDTGELFF.

This clone was detected only once. This chain joins TRBV7-2 and TRBJ2-7, with 8 nucleotides matching TRBD1. CDR3 length: 14 residues. V lost 6 bases and J lost 2; bases outside the gene matches: 6. CDR1 and CDR2 (germline): SGHTA, FQGNSA. This chain's CDR3 is CASSRPGQAYEQYF. DNA of the CDR3: TGTGCCAGCAGTCGGCCGGGACAGGCCTACGAGCAGTACTTC.

This chain connects TRBV7-9 to TRBJ1-2; unclear D gene. The CDR3 runs 15 residues. Germline CDR1 is SEHNR and CDR2 is FQNEAQ (reference sequence). The V end was cut by 5 bases, the J end by 1 base, with 14 bases between. In DNA form, the CDR3 reads TGTGCCAGCAGCCCACCCACCTCGGGTAACTATGGCTACACCTTC. Translated, it gives CASSPPTSGNYGYTF.

The chain links TRBV15 to TRBJ1-5; no firm D call. This CDR3 comprises 16 residues. Germline assignment: CDR1 LNHNV and CDR2 YYDKDF (reference sequence). V lost 1 base and J lost 0, with 10 bases in between. In DNA form, the CDR3 reads TGTGCCACCAGCAGAGGGAGGGCGTATAGCAATCAGCCCCAGCATTTT. It translates to CATSRGRAYSNQPQHF.

The genes are TRBV10-1 and TRBJ2-7, with a possible D match to TRBD2 (5 bases). Germline assignment: CDR1 WNHNN and CDR2 SYGVQD (reference sequence). This CDR3 spans 13 amino acids. The V end was cut by 0 bases, the J end by 6 bases, with 9 bases between. The CDR3 DNA reads TGCGCCAGCAGTGAGTCGTTAGGGAGCGAGCAGTACTTC. This gives the protein CASSESLGSEQYF.

The V gene is TRBV6-1, the J gene TRBJ1-2; 7 nucleotides agree with TRBD1. CDR1 and CDR2 from the germline V gene are MNHNS and SASEGT. Germline trimming cut 7 bases from V and 3 bases from J; bases unmatched to any gene: 11. The CDR3 runs to 15 residues. The CDR3 here is CASTEWPGGHYGYTF. The CDR3 DNA reads TGTGCCAGCACCGAATGGCCAGGGGGGCACTATGGCTACACCTTC.

The rearrangement links TRBV7-8 to TRBJ1-1; no clear D. Trimming removed 2 bases at V and 4 bases at J, with 17 bases between. CDR3 length: 16 residues. CDR1 and CDR2 (germline): SGHVS, FQNEAQ. The CDR3 spells CASSLLGGRPGTEAFF. DNA of the CDR3: TGTGCCAGCAGCTTACTTGGTGGTCGTCCCGGCACTGAAGCTTTCTTT.

V usage is TRBV30 and J usage is TRBJ1-5; 7 bases are shared with TRBD1. Germline V gene lookup returns CDR1 GTSNPN and CDR2 SVGIG (reference sequence). V trimming: 0 bases; J trimming: 5 bases; junction bases outside the gene matches: 1. The length of the CDR3 is 13 residues. The CDR3 DNA reads as TGTGCCTGGAGTGTAAGGGGGCATCAGCCCCAGCATTTT. This translates into CAWSVRGHQPQHF.

The CDR3 region is CASSLAGGGTEAFF. CDR3 coding DNA: TGTGCCAGCAGTCTCGCGGGGGGTGGCACTGAAGCTTTCTTT. The chain is built from TRBV6-5 and TRBJ1-1, with D perhaps matching TRBD1 (5 bases). Germline CDR1 and CDR2: MNHEY and SVGAGI. Deletions cut 5 bases from V and 4 bases from J, with 14 bases between. This CDR3 comprises 14 residues.

The rearrangement links TRBV9 to TRBJ2-3, with D possibly being TRBD2 (6 bases). Germline lookup yields CDR1 SGDLS and CDR2 YYNGEE. V lost 0 bases, J lost 8 bases, and 13 bases lay in between. The CDR3 has 14 amino acids. The CDR3 sequence is CASSVAEEGGTQYF. Written as DNA, the CDR3 is TGTGCCAGCAGCGTAGCTGAGGAGGGAGGTACGCAGTATTTT.

This chain uses TRBV18 with TRBJ2-3; no firm D call. V lost 2 bases and J lost 4, with 10 bases in between. CDR1 and CDR2 (germline): KGHSH, LQKENI. This CDR3 contains 14 residues. Here the CDR3 reads CASSPSYPPDTQYF. The CDR3 DNA reads as TGTGCCAGCTCACCATCCTATCCCCCAGATACGCAGTATTTT.

V is TRBV21-1 and J is TRBJ1-1. TRBV21-1 is deemed a pseudogene. CDR3 length: 15 amino acids. The CDR3 DNA follows: TGTGCCAGCAGAGGGACTTCCGACATGAACACTGAAGCTTTCTTT. Residues: CASRGTSDMNTEAFF.

The chain is built from TRBV30 and TRBJ1-3; TRBD1 aligns across 7 bases. This CDR3 has 15 amino acids. V was clipped by 4 bases and J by 1 base; unmatched bases: 7. From germline, CDR1 is GTSNPN and CDR2 SVGIG (reference sequence). In DNA form, the CDR3 reads TGTGCCTGGACCCTGACAGGGCTTTCTGGAAACACCATATATTTT. It yields the protein CAWTLTGLSGNTIYF.

The chain joins TRBV6-5 to TRBJ1-2, with D possibly TRBD1 on 5 matching bases. The V gene lost 0 bases and the J gene lost 6 bases, with 11 bases spanning the gap. The CDR3 consists of 14 residues. Germline V gives CDR1 MNHEY, CDR2 SVGAGI. Here the CDR3 DNA reads TGTGCCAGCAGTTACTCCCAAGCGGGGCATGGCTACACCTTC. Protein product: CASSYSQAGHGYTF.

The V call is TRBV6-5, the J call TRBJ1-1, with D possibly matching TRBD1 (5 bases). CDR1 is MNHEY and CDR2 is SVGAGI in the germline V gene. V dropped 7 bases and J dropped 9 bases, with 12 bases sitting between them. This CDR3 contains 11 residues. The DNA of the CDR3 is TGTGCCAGCATAGGACATTCGAAAGCTTTCTTT. Protein: CASIGHSKAFF.